The 19 T cell receptor beta chains below all came from one sample that was sequenced in a study of blood T cell repertoires in COVID-19. Libraries were prepared by immunoSEQ multiplex PCR; TCRdb keeps only in-frame clonotypes and omits some of them. This sample has 110,000 to 150,000 clones, with around 84% found just once. Source material: peripheral blood. These receptors all come from a woman in her sixties or seventies with acute or convalescent COVID-19.

CDR3 sequence reads: CASQPRVAGGSYNEQFF. DNA of the CDR3: TGTGCCAGCCAACCCCGTGTAGCGGGGGGCTCCTACAATGAGCAGTTCTTC. V gene TRBV25-1 combines with J gene TRBJ2-1; 10 bases are a match to TRBD2. Germline lookup yields CDR1 MGHDK and CDR2 SYGVNS. This CDR3 has 17 residues. V trimming: 8 bases; J trimming: 0 bases; junction bases outside the gene matches: 10. Using reference TRBV25-1 and TRBJ2-1 for the parts outside the CDR3, the full variable domain is EADIYQTPRYLVIGTGKKITLECSQTMGHDKMYWYQQDPGMELHLIHYSYGVNSTEKGDLSSESTVSRIRTEHFPLTLESARPSHTSQYLCASQPRVAGGSYNEQFFGPGTRLTVL.

This chain links TRBV6-2 or TRBV6-3 with TRBJ1-2; 10 bases align to TRBD1. CDR3 length: 15 residues. The junction had 6 bases not matched to a gene; V was cut back by 2 bases and J by 6 bases. The germline gives CDR1 MNHEY, CDR2 SVGEGT. In DNA, the CDR3 is TGTGCCAGCAGTTACCGACAGGGGGCTATTGATGGCTACACCTTC. It translates to CASSYRQGAIDGYTF.

The rearrangement joins TRBV6-4 to TRBJ2-6; 7 bases agree with TRBD1. Germline V gives CDR1 MRHNA, CDR2 SNTAGT. CDR3 length equals 17 residues. V dropped 6 bases and J dropped 4; count of bases not matched to a gene: 12. CDR3 amino acids: CASSPRDSVEGANVLTF. Here the CDR3 DNA reads TGTGCCAGCAGCCCCCGGGACAGTGTCGAAGGGGCCAACGTCCTGACTTTC.

CDR3 DNA: TGTGCCAGCAGCCAAGAGGGACTAGCCCCAGATACGCAGTATTTT. It codes for CASSQEGLAPDTQYF. The genes are TRBV4-2 and TRBJ2-3; 9 positions agree with TRBD2. After removal of 0 bases from V and 4 bases from J, the junction contained 2 bases not matched to a gene. Germline CDR1 LGHNA, CDR2 YNFKEQ. This CDR3 spans 15 amino acids.

This clone was recorded a few times. This chain uses TRBV20-1 with TRBJ2-7; D gene unclear. The germline gives CDR1 DFQATT, CDR2 SNEGSKA (reference sequence). This CDR3 has 9 amino acids. V lost 3 bases to trimming and J lost 12 bases, with 9 bases between them. The CDR3 is CSASPVVYF. CDR3 nucleotide sequence: TGCAGTGCTAGTCCGGTGGTGTACTTC.

This clone occurred many times. The chain combines TRBV23-1 with TRBJ1-6; TRBD1 matches at 10 bases. TRBV23-1 is marked as an open reading frame, function uncertain. The CDR3 runs to 18 residues. J gave up 4 bases and V 4 bases, and 10 bases lay outside the gene matches. The CDR3 loop reads CASSLGQGPKSYNSPLHF. CDR3 in DNA: TGCGCCAGCAGTCTGGGACAGGGGCCGAAATCTTATAATTCACCCCTCCACTTT.

The chain uses TRBV4-1 and TRBJ2-7; tentative D call: TRBD2 (6 bases). The CDR3 extends over 15 amino acids. Germline values: CDR1 MGHRA, CDR2 YSYEKL. Trimming left V 1 base short and J 3 bases short, with 13 bases between. CDR3 DNA: TGCGCCAGCAGCCAAGCCGAGGGGACTCTCTACGAGCAGTACTTC. Encoded protein: CASSQAEGTLYEQYF.

Comments on this clone: Other DNA sequences in this sample translate to the same CDR3. The V call is TRBV4-3, the J call TRBJ1-2, with TRBD1 matching 8 bases. This CDR3 has 14 amino acids. V lost 4 bases to trimming and J lost 3 bases; unmatched junction nucleotides: 4. From germline, CDR1 is LGHNA and CDR2 YSLEER. DNA of the CDR3: TGCGCCAGCAGCCCCGGACAGGGTGACTATGGCTACACCTTC. Its protein is CASSPGQGDYGYTF.

V and J are TRBV18 and TRBJ1-5, with 11 bases aligning to TRBD1. Germline-derived CDR1 and CDR2 are KGHSH and LQKENI. CDR3 length: 16 residues. The V and J ends lost 3 bases and 5 bases, in that order; junction bases with no gene match: 6. In nucleotides, the CDR3 is TGTGCCAGCTCACCGTTGAGGACAGGGGGCTATCAGCCCCAGCATTTT. Protein: CASSPLRTGGYQPQHF.

This sequence joins TRBV19 and TRBJ2-5; 9 positions match TRBD2. J was trimmed by 3 bases and V by 2 bases; bases with no gene match: 4. CDR1 and CDR2 (germline): LNHDA, SQIVND (reference sequence). CDR3 length: 15 amino acids. The CDR3 DNA sequence: TGTGCCAGTAGTATACATCCTAGCGGGAAAGAGACCCAGTACTTC. The encoded protein is CASSIHPSGKETQYF.

The chain has TRBV10-3 and TRBJ2-4; D unresolved. V lost 7 bases, J lost 0 bases, and 10 bases lay in between. There are 14 residues in the CDR3. Germline CDR1 is ENHRY and CDR2 is SYGVKD. For the CDR3, the DNA is TGTGCCATCAAAACAGATCTAGCCAAAAACATTCAGTACTTC. This gives the protein CAIKTDLAKNIQYF.

J is TRBJ1-2 and V is TRBV3-1 (or the pseudogene TRBV3-2); D uncertain. CDR1 LGHDT and CDR2 YNNKEL come from the germline V gene (reference sequence). Trimming stripped 0 bases from V and 5 bases from J, with 13 bases between. The CDR3 contains 15 residues. CDR3 coding DNA: TGTGCCAGCAGCCAAGAACCGTTCACTCGTTATGGCTACACCTTC. It translates to CASSQEPFTRYGYTF.

The chain combines TRBV5-1 with TRBJ2-1, with a possible D match to TRBD2 (5 bases). CDR3 length equals 15 residues. The V and J ends lost 8 bases and 0 bases respectively, with 15 bases between them. Germline V gene lookup returns CDR1 SGHRS and CDR2 YFSETQ. DNA of the CDR3: TGCGCCAGTCAAAGAGGCGCGGGCTCCTACAATGAGCAGTTCTTC. Its protein product is CASQRGAGSYNEQFF.

J is TRBJ2-1 and V is TRBV5-8; 7 positions agree with TRBD2. Looked up from germline, CDR1 is SGHTS and CDR2 is YDEGEE. Trimming removed 2 bases from V and 6 bases from J; junction bases left unmatched: 2. This CDR3 has 13 amino acids. CDR3 amino acids: CASSLAGSNEQFF. The CDR3 region has the DNA TGTGCCAGCAGCTTAGCGGGAAGCAATGAGCAGTTCTTC.

The chain carries TRBV4-3 and TRBJ1-1, with 8 nucleotides matching TRBD1. Germline V CDR1 and CDR2: LGHNA, YSLEER. After removal of 2 bases from V and 3 bases from J, the junction contained 2 bases not matched to a gene. This CDR3 has 14 amino acids. DNA for the CDR3: TGCGCCAGCAGCCAATACAGGGGGTACACTGAAGCTTTCTTT. As protein: CASSQYRGYTEAFF.

The chain joins TRBV28 to TRBJ2-7, with a weak D call TRBD2 (5 bases). Germline-derived CDR1 and CDR2 are MDHEN and SYDVKM. This CDR3 is built from 11 residues. Trimming removed 7 bases from V and 7 bases from J, with 11 bases in between. The CDR3 spells CASTPGEEQYF. CDR3 sequence (DNA): TGTGCCAGCACACCCGGGGAGGAGCAGTACTTC.

This clone was detected only once. This rearrangement joins TRBV10-3 to TRBJ1-2; perhaps TRBD1 as D (6 bases). The germline CDR1 and CDR2 sequences are ENHRY and SYGVKD. The CDR3 contains 14 residues. V was trimmed by 4 bases and J by 3 bases, leaving 12 bases between them. The CDR3 is CAISVGNRDYGYTF. CDR3 in DNA: TGTGCCATCAGTGTGGGGAACAGGGACTATGGCTACACCTTC.

The chain joins TRBV25-1 to TRBJ2-7; tentative D call: TRBD2 (6 bases). V was clipped by 2 bases and J by 6 bases, with 11 bases between them. CDR1 and CDR2 (germline): MGHDK, SYGVNS. This CDR3 has 13 amino acids. The CDR3 sequence is CASSERRASEQYF. CDR3 sequence (DNA): TGTGCCAGCAGTGAAAGGAGGGCATCCGAGCAGTACTTC.

V usage is TRBV4-1 and J usage is TRBJ2-7, with TRBD1 matching 10 bases. The germline V gene has CDR1 MGHRA and CDR2 YSYEKL. The CDR3 has 14 amino acids. J lost 1 base, V lost 3 bases, and 0 bases had no gene match. The CDR3 sequence is CASSQGQGSYEQYF. The CDR3 DNA reads TGCGCCAGCAGCCAGGGACAGGGGTCCTACGAGCAGTACTTC.